The table lists the clone carrying this T cell receptor beta chain with a count of one. This record comes from a study of shared clonotypes between healthy human individuals. TCRdb's copy holds only in-frame clones and misses some; the assay was immunoSEQ multiplex PCR. The repertoire holds approximately 2.4 million clones, with around 95% as singletons. The TCR was taken from a man between 18 and 35 years old in good health. Sequencing was carried out using naive CD4+ T cells sorted from blood. Subset reported: CD45RA+ positively selected.

CDR3 DNA: TGTGCCAGCTCACCACCAGGACAGGCGGGGACTGAAGCTTTCTTT. Residues: CASSPPGQAGTEAFF. V is TRBV18 and J is TRBJ1-1, with 7 bases lining up with TRBD1. CDR1 is KGHSH and CDR2 is LQKENI in the germline V gene. The trim removed 0 bases at V and 5 bases at J, leaving 6 bases unmatched. The CDR3 has 15 amino acids.